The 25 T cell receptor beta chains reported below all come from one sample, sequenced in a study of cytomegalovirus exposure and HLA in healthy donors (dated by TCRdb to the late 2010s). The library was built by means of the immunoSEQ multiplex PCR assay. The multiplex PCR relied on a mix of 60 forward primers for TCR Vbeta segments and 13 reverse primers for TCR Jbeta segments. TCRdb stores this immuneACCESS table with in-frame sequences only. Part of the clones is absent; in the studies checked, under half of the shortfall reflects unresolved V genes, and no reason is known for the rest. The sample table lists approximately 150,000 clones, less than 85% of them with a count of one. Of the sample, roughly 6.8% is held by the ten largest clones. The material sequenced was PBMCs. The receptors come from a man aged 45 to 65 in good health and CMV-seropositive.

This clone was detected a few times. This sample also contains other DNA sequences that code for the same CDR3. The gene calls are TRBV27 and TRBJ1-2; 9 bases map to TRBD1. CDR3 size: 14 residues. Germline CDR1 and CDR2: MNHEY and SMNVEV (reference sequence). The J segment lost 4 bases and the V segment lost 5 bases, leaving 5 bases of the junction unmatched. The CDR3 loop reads CASSLRDRVYGYTF. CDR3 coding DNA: TGTGCCAGCAGTCTCCGGGACAGGGTCTATGGCTACACCTTC.

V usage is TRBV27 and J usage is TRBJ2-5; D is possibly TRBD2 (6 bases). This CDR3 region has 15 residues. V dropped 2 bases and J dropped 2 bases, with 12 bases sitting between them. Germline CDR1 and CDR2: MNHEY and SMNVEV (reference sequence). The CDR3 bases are TGTGCCAGCAGTTTAGGGGGGAGTGAACAAGAGACCCAGTACTTC. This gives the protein CASSLGGSEQETQYF.

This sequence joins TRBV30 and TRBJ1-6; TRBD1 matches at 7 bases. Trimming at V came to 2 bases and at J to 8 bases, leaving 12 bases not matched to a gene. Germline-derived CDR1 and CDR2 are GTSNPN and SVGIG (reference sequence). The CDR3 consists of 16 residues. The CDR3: CAWSFEQGTSDSPLHF. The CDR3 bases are TGTGCCTGGAGTTTCGAACAGGGGACGTCAGATTCACCCCTCCACTTT.

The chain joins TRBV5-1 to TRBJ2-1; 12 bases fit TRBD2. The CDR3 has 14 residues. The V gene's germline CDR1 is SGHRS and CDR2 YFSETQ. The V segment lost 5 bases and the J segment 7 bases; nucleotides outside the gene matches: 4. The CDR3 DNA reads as TGCGCCAGCAGACTAGCGGGAGGTATGAATGAGCAGTTCTTC. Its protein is CASRLAGGMNEQFF.

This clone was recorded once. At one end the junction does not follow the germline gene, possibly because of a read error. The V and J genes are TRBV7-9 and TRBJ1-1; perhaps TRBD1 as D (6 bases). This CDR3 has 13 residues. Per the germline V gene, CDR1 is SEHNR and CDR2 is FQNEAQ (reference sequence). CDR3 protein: CSSSSTGGTEAFF. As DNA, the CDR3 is TGTTCCAGCAGCTCGACAGGTGGTACTGAAGCTTTCTTT.

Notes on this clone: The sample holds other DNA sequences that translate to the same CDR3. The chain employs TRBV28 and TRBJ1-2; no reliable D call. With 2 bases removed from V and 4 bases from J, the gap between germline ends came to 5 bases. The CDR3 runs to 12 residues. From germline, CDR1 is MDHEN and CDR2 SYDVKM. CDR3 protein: CASSLGSYGYTF. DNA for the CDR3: TGTGCCAGCAGTTTAGGGAGCTATGGCTACACCTTC.

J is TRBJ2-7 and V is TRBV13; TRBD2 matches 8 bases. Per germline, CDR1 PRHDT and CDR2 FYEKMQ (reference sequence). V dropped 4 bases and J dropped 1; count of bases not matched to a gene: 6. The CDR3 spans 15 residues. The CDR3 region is CASSYSGIGSYEQYF. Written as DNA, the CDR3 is TGTGCCAGCAGCTATAGCGGGATAGGGTCCTACGAGCAGTACTTC.

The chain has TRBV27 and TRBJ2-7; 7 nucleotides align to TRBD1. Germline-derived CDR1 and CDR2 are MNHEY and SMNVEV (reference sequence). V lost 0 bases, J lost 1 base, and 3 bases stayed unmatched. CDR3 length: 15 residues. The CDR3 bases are TGTGCCAGCAGTTTATCCCCGGGACAGTCCTACGAGCAGTACTTC. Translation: CASSLSPGQSYEQYF.

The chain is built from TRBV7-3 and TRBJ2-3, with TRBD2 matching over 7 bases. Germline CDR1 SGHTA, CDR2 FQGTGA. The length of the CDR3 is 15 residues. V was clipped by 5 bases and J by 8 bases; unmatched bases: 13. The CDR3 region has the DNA TGTGCCAGCAGCCTCCCCGTGCCGGGAGGTGGTACGCAGTATTTT. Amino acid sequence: CASSLPVPGGGTQYF.

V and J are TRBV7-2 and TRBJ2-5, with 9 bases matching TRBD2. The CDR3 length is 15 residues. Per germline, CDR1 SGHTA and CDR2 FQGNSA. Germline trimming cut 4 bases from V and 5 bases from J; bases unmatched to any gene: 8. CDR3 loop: CASSSGGGRAETQYF. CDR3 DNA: TGTGCCAGCAGCTCTGGAGGCGGGAGGGCGGAGACCCAGTACTTC.

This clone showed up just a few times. The CDR3: CASSSDRGDQPQHF. CDR3 in DNA: TGTGCCAGCAGTTCGGACAGGGGGGATCAGCCCCAGCATTTT. The rearrangement links TRBV7-9 to TRBJ1-5; 10 bases match TRBD1. The CDR3 extends over 14 amino acids. Germline CDR1 is SEHNR and CDR2 is FQNEAQ (reference sequence). V trimming: 6 bases; J trimming: 5 bases; junction bases outside the gene matches: 4. Based on the CDR3 plus reference TRBV7-9 and TRBJ1-5, the full variable domain is DTGVSQNPRHKITKRGQNVTFRCDPISEHNRLYWYRQTLGQGPEFLTYFQNEAQLEKSRLLSDRFSAERPKGSFSTLEIQRTEQGDSAMYLCASSSDRGDQPQHFGDGTRLSIL.

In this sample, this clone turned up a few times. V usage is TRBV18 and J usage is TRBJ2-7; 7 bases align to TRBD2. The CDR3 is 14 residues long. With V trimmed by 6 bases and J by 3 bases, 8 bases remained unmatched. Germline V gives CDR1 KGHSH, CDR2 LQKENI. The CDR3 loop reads CASSRRELGYEQYF. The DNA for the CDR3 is TGTGCCAGCTCCCGGCGGGAGCTAGGCTACGAGCAGTACTTC. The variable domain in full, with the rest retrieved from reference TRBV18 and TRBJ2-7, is NAGVMQNPRHLVRRRGQEARLRCSPMKGHSHVYWYRQLPEEGLKFMVYLQKENIIDESGMPKERFSAEFPKEGPSILRIQQVVRGDSAAYFCASSRRELGYEQYFGPGTRLTVT.

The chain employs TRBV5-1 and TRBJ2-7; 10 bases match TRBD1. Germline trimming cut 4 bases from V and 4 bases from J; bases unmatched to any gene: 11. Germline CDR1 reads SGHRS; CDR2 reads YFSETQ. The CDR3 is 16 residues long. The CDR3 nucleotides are TGCGCCAGCAGCCCGACGGGGACAGGGGCCAATTACGAGCAGTACTTC. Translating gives CASSPTGTGANYEQYF.

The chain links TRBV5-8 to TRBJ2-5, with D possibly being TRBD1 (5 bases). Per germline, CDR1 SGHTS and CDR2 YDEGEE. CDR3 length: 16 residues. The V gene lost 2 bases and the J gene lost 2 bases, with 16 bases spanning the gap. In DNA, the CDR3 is TGTGCCAGCAGCTTAAATCAGGGCCTAAAGCAAGAGACCCAGTACTTC. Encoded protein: CASSLNQGLKQETQYF.

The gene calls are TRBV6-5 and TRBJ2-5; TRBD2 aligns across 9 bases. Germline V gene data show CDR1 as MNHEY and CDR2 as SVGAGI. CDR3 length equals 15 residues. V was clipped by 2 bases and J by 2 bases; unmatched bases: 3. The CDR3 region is CASSYGGLAQETQYF. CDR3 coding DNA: TGTGCCAGCAGTTACGGGGGACTAGCTCAAGAGACCCAGTACTTC.

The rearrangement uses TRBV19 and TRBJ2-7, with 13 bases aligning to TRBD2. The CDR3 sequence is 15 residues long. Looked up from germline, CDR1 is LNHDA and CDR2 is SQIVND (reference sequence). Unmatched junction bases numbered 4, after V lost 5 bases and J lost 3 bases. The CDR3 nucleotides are TGTGCCAGTAGTCGTGGACTAGCGGGAGTCTACGAGCAGTACTTC. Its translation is CASSRGLAGVYEQYF.

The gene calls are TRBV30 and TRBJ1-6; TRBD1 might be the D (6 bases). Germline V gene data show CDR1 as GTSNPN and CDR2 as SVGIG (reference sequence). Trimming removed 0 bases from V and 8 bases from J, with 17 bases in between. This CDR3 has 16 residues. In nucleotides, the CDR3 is TGTGCCTGGAGTGTACTCTTGAGACAGGCAGATTCACCCCTCCACTTT. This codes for CAWSVLLRQADSPLHF.

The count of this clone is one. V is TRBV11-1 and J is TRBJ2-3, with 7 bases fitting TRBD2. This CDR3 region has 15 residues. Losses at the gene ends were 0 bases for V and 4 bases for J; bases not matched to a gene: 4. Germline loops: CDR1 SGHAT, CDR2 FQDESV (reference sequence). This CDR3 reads CASSLAGGPADTQYF. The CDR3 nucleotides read TGTGCCAGCAGCTTAGCGGGAGGGCCTGCAGATACGCAGTATTTT.

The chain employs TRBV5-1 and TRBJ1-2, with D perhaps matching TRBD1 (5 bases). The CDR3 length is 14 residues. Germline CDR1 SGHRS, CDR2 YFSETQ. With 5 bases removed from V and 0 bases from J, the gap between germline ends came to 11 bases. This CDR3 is CASRYGAANYGYTF. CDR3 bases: TGCGCCAGCAGGTATGGGGCAGCTAACTATGGCTACACCTTC. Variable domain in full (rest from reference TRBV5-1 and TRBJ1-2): KAGVTQTPRYLIKTRGQQVTLSCSPISGHRSVSWYQQTPGQGLQFLFEYFSETQRNKGNFPGRFSGRQFSNSRSEMNVSTLELGDSALYLCASRYGAANYGYTFGSGTRLTVV.

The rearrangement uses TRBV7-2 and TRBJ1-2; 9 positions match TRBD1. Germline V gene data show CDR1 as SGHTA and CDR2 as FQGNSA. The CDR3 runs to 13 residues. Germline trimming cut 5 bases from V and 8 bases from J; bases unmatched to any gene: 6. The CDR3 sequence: CASSPGQGKGYTF. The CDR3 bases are TGTGCCAGCAGCCCCGGACAGGGGAAGGGCTACACCTTC.

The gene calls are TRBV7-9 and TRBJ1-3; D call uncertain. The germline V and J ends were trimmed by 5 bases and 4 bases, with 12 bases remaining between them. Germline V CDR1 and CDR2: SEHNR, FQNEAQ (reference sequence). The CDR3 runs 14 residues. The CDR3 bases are TGTGCCAGCAGCCCCAGTGTATTGGGAAACACCATATATTTT. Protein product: CASSPSVLGNTIYF.

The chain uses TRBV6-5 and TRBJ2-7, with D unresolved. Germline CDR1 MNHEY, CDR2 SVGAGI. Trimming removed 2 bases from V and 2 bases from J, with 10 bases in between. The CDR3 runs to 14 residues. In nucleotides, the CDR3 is TGTGCCAGCAGTTACCGAGCAGGTGCCTACGAGCAGTACTTC. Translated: CASSYRAGAYEQYF.

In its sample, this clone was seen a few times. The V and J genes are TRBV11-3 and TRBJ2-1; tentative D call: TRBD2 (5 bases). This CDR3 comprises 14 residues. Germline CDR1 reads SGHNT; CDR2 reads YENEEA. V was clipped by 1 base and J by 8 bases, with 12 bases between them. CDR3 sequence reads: CASSLAGFIHEQFF. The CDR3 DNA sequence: TGTGCCAGCAGCTTAGCGGGATTTATCCATGAGCAGTTCTTC.

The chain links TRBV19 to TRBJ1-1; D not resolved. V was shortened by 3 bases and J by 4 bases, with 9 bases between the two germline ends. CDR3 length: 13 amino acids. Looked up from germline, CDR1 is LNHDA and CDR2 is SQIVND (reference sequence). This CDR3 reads CASSIPAGTEAFF. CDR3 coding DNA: TGTGCCAGTAGTATTCCCGCCGGCACTGAAGCTTTCTTT. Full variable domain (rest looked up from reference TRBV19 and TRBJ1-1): DGGITQSPKYLFRKEGQNVTLSCEQNLNHDAMYWYRQDPGQGLRLIYYSQIVNDFQKGDIAEGYSVSREKKESFPLTVTSAQKNPTAFYLCASSIPAGTEAFFGQGTRLTVV.

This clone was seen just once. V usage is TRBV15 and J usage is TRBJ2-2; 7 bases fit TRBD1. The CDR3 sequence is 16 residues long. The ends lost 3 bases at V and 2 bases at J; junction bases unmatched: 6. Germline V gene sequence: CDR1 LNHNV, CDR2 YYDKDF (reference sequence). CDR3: CATSRIGTVNTGELFF. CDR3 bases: TGTGCCACCAGCAGGATCGGGACAGTCAACACCGGGGAGCTGTTTTTT.